A selection of T cell receptor beta chains follows, all from one sample in a study of cytomegalovirus exposure and HLA in healthy donors. Measured with immunoSEQ multiplex PCR; TCRdb has only the in-frame clones, and not every one. Among under 200,000 clones, around 80% were seen once, and the ten largest hold more than 7%. Source material: PBMCs. These receptors all come from a male donor in good health and CMV-seropositive. CDR3s leave out the opening cysteine and the closing phenylalanine or tryptophan.

CDR3aa | j_gene | v_gene | len
ASSFDRRTGNTIY | TRBJ1-3 | TRBV7-9 | 13
ASSPSPGLAGNEQF | TRBJ2-1 | TRBV7-2 | 14
ASSESNYGGTNEKLF | TRBJ1-4 | TRBV25-1 | 15
ASSLRGGYT | TRBJ1-2 | TRBV7-2 | 9
AWREVRSNSGNTIY | TRBJ1-3 | TRBV30 | 14
ATDSTGGAGNTEAF | TRBJ1-1 | TRBV10-3 | 14
ASSPRQGVYEQY | TRBJ2-7 | TRBV18 | 12
ASSSPGTGDSYEQY | TRBJ2-7 | TRBV28 | 14
ASSLGAENTGELF | TRBJ2-2 | TRBV5-1 | 13
ASSVISGRALDNGGQY | TRBJ2-7 | TRBV2 | 16
ASSESTGVGGYT | TRBJ1-2 | TRBV10-1 | 12
AWSSGTGLASYEQY | TRBJ2-7 | TRBV30 | 14
AISTTGSGTEAF | TRBJ1-1 | TRBV10-3 | 12
AWSGDSFRNTIY | TRBJ1-3 | TRBV30 | 12
ASSLVRTSGLEQY | TRBJ2-7 | TRBV5-4 | 13
ASSGVWTGELF | TRBJ2-2 | TRBV10-1 | 11
ASSQSRGSDEQF | TRBJ2-1 | TRBV14 | 12
ASSGGANGLT | TRBJ2-6 | TRBV25-1 | 10
ASSYDLSGTDTQY | TRBJ2-3 | TRBV6-5 | 13
AWMSGNTEAF | TRBJ1-1 | TRBV30 | 10
ASSPRDSYLRGYTGELF | TRBJ2-2 | TRBV5-1 | 17
ASRAGLAGSYNEQF | TRBJ2-1 | TRBV7-2 | 14
ASGLATGNTGELF | TRBJ2-2 | TRBV12-5 | 13
ASSIDLKGAHT | TRBJ1-2 | TRBV19 | 11
ASSRNMGGTEAF | TRBJ1-1 | TRBV11-2 | 12
ASSEFSNEQF | TRBJ2-1 | TRBV10-1 | 10
VSSETVAGYT | TRBJ1-2 | TRBV7-8 | 10
ASSYSEADSGNTIY | TRBJ1-3 | TRBV6-5 | 14
ASSLAGKSTDTQY | TRBJ2-3 | TRBV5-1 | 13
SVRDRINYGYT | TRBJ1-2 | TRBV29-1 | 11
ASSETSGRANEQF | TRBJ2-1 | TRBV2 | 13
ASSLGTGRNTGELF | TRBJ2-2 | TRBV5-1 | 14
ASSYFSGQGGSPLH | TRBJ1-6 | TRBV6-5 | 14
ASSQGRLAGDEQY | TRBJ2-7 | TRBV7-2 | 13
ASSPSSRETQY | TRBJ2-5 | TRBV18 | 11
AWDRGVDGYT | TRBJ1-2 | TRBV30 | 10
ASSQTAQETQY | TRBJ2-5 | TRBV5-6 | 11